The clone carrying this T cell receptor beta chain was seen more than once but under ten times. The antigen remains unidentified. Looked up from germline, CDR1 is SGHNT and CDR2 is YYREEE (reference sequence). V lost 3 bases and J 6 bases, leaving 16 bases between the germline ends. The CDR3 totals 14 residues. This specimen belongs to a study of human T cells and chemical hapten exposure. The overall study: Sensitizing treatment utilized 2% DPC over a 2 cm by 2 cm portion of upper inner arm skin. Study-wide findings and caveats: Compared to controls, expanded TCRs made significantly more large clusters of similar CDR3s.

Time point indicated: pre-sensitization, week 0. The treatment is: therapeutic diphenylcyclopropenone sensitization with weekly scalp DPC. In the authors' methods: Sequenced samples showed a median of 95,638 TCRs each, with counts running from around 20,000 to 690,000. TCRdb re-analysed the RACE reads in MiXCR, keeping a single row per CDR3 protein. The V and J calls and clone size come from TCRdb's table, not from the authors' own analysis. The profile shows around 300,000 distinct CDR3 sequences, 4.5% to 5.5% of them singletons. The clonotype was recovered from a woman aged 18 to 35 with alopecia areata. Some clones in this sample may be carry-over from other donors' samples. The material was whole blood, obtained in connection with sensitization to the hapten diphenylcyclopropenone (DPC). The chain carries TRBV5-4 and TRBJ2-7; maybe TRBD2 (6 bases). The CDR3 DNA is TGTGCCAGCAGCTCAGTGTGGGACTCCCTCGAGCAGTACTTC. It translates to CASSSVWDSLEQYF.